The clone carrying this TCR beta chain was observed a single time. TCRdb's table, derived via immunoSEQ multiplex PCR, lists solely in-frame clones and lacks some. The table includes 78,000 or so clones, roughly 82% detected once. This specimen belongs to a study of control samples from healthy donors and cancer patients. This sequence was found in a man aged 50 to 59 in good health. Sequencing was carried out using blood.

The CDR3 region is CASSLDGARSTEAFF. Here the CDR3 DNA reads TGTGCCAGCAGCTTAGACGGGGCGCGCAGCACTGAAGCTTTCTTT. The rearrangement links TRBV7-2 to TRBJ1-1, with a tentative D call TRBD1 (5 bases). This CDR3 contains 15 residues. Trimming shortened V by 1 base and J by 4 bases, and 13 bases separated the two germline ends. Per the germline V gene, CDR1 is SGHTA and CDR2 is FQGNSA. Together with reference TRBV7-2 and TRBJ1-1, the CDR3 gives the full variable domain: GAGVSQSPSNKVTEKGKDVELRCDPISGHTALYWYRQSLGQGLEFLIYFQGNSAPDKSGLPSDRFSAERTGGSVSTLTIQRTQQEDSAVYLCASSLDGARSTEAFFGQGTRLTVV.